Shown below are 23 T cell receptor beta chains from a single sample sequenced in a study of T-cell memory formation after mild COVID-19. TCRdb recomputed calls from the 5' RACE reads with MiXCR, one row per CDR3 protein. The profile shows about 390,000 distinct CDR3 sequences, roughly 15% of them singletons. Sequenced material: PBMCs or a T cell subset sorted from them (not recorded which). Receptors originate from a man between 18 and 29 years old who had mild COVID-19 (a few samples of this study predate the infection). Cell type and time point are not known.

This chain uses TRBV7-8 with TRBJ2-2; D remains unclear. With 6 bases removed from V and 6 bases from J, the gap between germline ends came to 11 bases. Germline V gene lookup returns CDR1 SGHVS and CDR2 FQNEAQ. This CDR3 has 13 residues. CDR3 coding DNA: TGTGCCAGCAGAAACGAACTTCCCGGGGAGCTGTTTTTT. This sequence encodes CASRNELPGELFF.

The table lists this clonotype with a few counts. The rearrangement links TRBV5-1 to TRBJ2-5, with 11 nucleotides matching TRBD1. Germline V lookup: CDR1 SGHRS, CDR2 YFSETQ. The CDR3 extends over 14 amino acids. Trimming took 5 bases from V and 7 from J; bases not matched to a gene: 7. The CDR3 sequence: CASRSGTGGVTQYF. In nucleotides, the CDR3 is TGCGCCAGCAGGTCCGGGACAGGGGGTGTGACCCAGTACTTC.

The rearrangement joins TRBV25-1 to TRBJ2-1; 8 bases are shared with TRBD1. The CDR3 extends over 15 amino acids. V lost 1 base, J lost 9 bases, and 8 bases stayed unmatched. Germline CDR1 is MGHDK and CDR2 is SYGVNS. Here the CDR3 DNA reads TGTGCCAGCAGTGAATCTGGCAGGGGGCGCGGTGAGCAGTTCTTC. Translation gives CASSESGRGRGEQFF.

V gene TRBV5-1 combines with J gene TRBJ2-1, with TRBD2 as a possible D gene (6 bases). This CDR3 is built from 14 residues. The germline V gene has CDR1 SGHRS and CDR2 YFSETQ. V lost 5 bases and J 7 bases, leaving 16 bases between the germline ends. CDR3 loop: CASRDGGAGNEQFF. The CDR3 DNA is TGCGCCAGCAGGGACGGGGGTGCCGGTAATGAGCAGTTCTTC.

J is TRBJ1-2 and V is TRBV3-1; TRBD1 matches 12 bases. Losses at the gene ends were 4 bases for V and 7 bases for J; bases not matched to a gene: 4. The CDR3 length is 14 residues. Germline V gene lookup returns CDR1 LGHDT and CDR2 YNNKEL (reference sequence). The CDR3 is CASSPGQGAVGYTF. For the CDR3, the DNA is TGTGCCAGCAGCCCGGGACAGGGGGCGGTTGGCTACACCTTC.

The chain has TRBV4-1 and TRBJ1-2, with 9 bases identical to TRBD1. The germline CDR1 and CDR2 sequences are MGHRA and YSYEKL. The CDR3 length is 15 residues. V lost 3 bases, J lost 4 bases, and 6 bases stayed unmatched. The CDR3 sequence: CASSHGTQGAYGYTF. CDR3 bases: TGCGCCAGCAGCCACGGGACACAGGGGGCCTATGGCTACACCTTC.

This clonotype came up a few times. The chain uses TRBV20-1 and TRBJ1-4; TRBD1 aligns across 9 bases. Germline CDR1 and CDR2: DFQATT and SNEGSKA (reference sequence). The CDR3 is 16 amino acids. Trimming removed 3 bases from V and 6 bases from J; junction bases left unmatched: 11. This CDR3 reads CSARPDHRGLDEKLFF. In DNA form, the CDR3 reads TGCAGTGCTAGGCCAGACCACAGGGGGCTTGATGAAAAACTGTTTTTT.

There are a few counts of this clonotype. V usage is TRBV18 and J usage is TRBJ1-1; D gene unclear. V shed 6 bases and J shed 8 bases, with 10 bases lying between them. Germline lookup yields CDR1 KGHSH and CDR2 LQKENI. The CDR3 covers 11 residues. The chain's CDR3 is CASSGPLEAFF. The CDR3, as DNA: TGTGCCAGCTCGGGCCCCTTAGAAGCTTTCTTT.

Ten or more counts support this clonotype. The chain couples TRBV5-1 to TRBJ2-2; perhaps TRBD2 as D (7 bases). The CDR3 covers 16 residues. Trimming left V 4 bases short and J 5 bases short, with 18 bases between. Germline V gene lookup returns CDR1 SGHRS and CDR2 YFSETQ. Here the CDR3 reads CASSPRGGGVTGELFF. Written as DNA, the CDR3 is TGCGCCAGCAGCCCCCGGGGAGGGGGTGTAACCGGGGAGCTGTTTTTT.

A few counts support this clonotype. The chain uses TRBV10-3 and TRBJ1-5, with TRBD1 as a possible D gene (6 bases). This CDR3 contains 14 residues. V lost 8 bases and J lost 0, with 11 bases in between. Looked up from germline, CDR1 is ENHRY and CDR2 is SYGVKD. As DNA, the CDR3 is TGTGCCATCGGGGACACTCATAGCAATCAGCCCCAGCATTTT. It encodes CAIGDTHSNQPQHF.

This clonotype has only a few counts. This chain joins TRBV20-1 and TRBJ1-2, with 8 bases that match TRBD1. The V segment lost 3 bases and the J segment 8 bases; nucleotides outside the gene matches: 8. The CDR3 is made up of 13 amino acids. Per germline, CDR1 DFQATT and CDR2 SNEGSKA (reference sequence). In nucleotides, the CDR3 is TGCAGTGCTAGCCTGACAGGGGCGCACGGCTACACCTTC. This gives the protein CSASLTGAHGYTF.

The CDR3 region has the DNA TGTGCCAGCAGCCGAACGAGAGAGCAGTACTTC. Translated: CASSRTREQYF. The chain is built from TRBV7-2 and TRBJ2-7; D uncertain. The CDR3 is 11 amino acids. Per the germline V gene, CDR1 is SGHTA and CDR2 is FQGNSA. Between the trimmed V and J ends, which lost 5 bases and 7 bases, there was a span of 9 bases.

This chain links TRBV9 with TRBJ1-1; D unresolved. The CDR3 spans 15 residues. Trimming removed 1 base from V and 3 bases from J, with 13 bases in between. CDR1 is SGDLS, CDR2 YYNGEE, per germline. The CDR3 here is CASSVSWGGDTEAFF. CDR3 coding DNA: TGTGCCAGCAGCGTAAGCTGGGGTGGGGACACTGAAGCTTTCTTT.

The chain recombines TRBV5-1 with TRBJ1-2; 9 bases line up with TRBD1. The V and J ends lost 4 bases and 0 bases, in that order; junction bases with no gene match: 10. CDR1 is SGHRS, CDR2 YFSETQ, per germline. CDR3 length equals 17 residues. In nucleotides, the CDR3 is TGCGCCAGCAGCAGCGGGACAGGGATGAGTGCTAACTATGGCTACACCTTC. It codes for CASSSGTGMSANYGYTF.

V gene TRBV12-3 or TRBV12-4 combines with J gene TRBJ2-5; a possible D gene is TRBD1 (6 bases). The CDR3 is made up of 13 amino acids. V dropped 3 bases and J dropped 5 bases, with 10 bases sitting between them. This CDR3 is CASSFAGVETQYF. The CDR3 bases are TGTGCCAGCAGTTTCGCAGGGGTGGAGACCCAGTACTTC.

This clonotype was seen a handful of times. This chain connects TRBV5-1 to TRBJ2-3; no clear D gene. V lost 0 bases and J 2 bases, leaving 10 bases between the germline ends. Germline loops: CDR1 SGHRS, CDR2 YFSETQ. The CDR3 length is 15 residues. The CDR3 bases are TGCGCCAGCAGCTTGGAGTCACAGATCACAGATACGCAGTATTTT. Translated: CASSLESQITDTQYF.

This chain uses TRBV20-1 with TRBJ2-5; possibly TRBD2 for D (5 bases). V shed 0 bases and J shed 2 bases, with 13 bases lying between them. Germline V gene lookup returns CDR1 DFQATT and CDR2 SNEGSKA (reference sequence). The CDR3 length is 15 residues. CDR3 residues: CSARDEAGLQETQYF. DNA for the CDR3: TGCAGTGCTAGAGATGAGGCGGGCCTTCAAGAGACCCAGTACTTC.

The J gene is TRBJ2-7, the V gene TRBV21-1. TRBV21-1 is a listed pseudogene. This CDR3 spans 15 amino acids. The CDR3, as DNA: TGTGCCAGCAGCAAATTAGGAGGGGGCCCCTACGAGCAGTACTTC. Translation gives CASSKLGGGPYEQYF.

The chain links TRBV20-1 to TRBJ2-2; maybe TRBD1 (6 bases). V gave up 5 bases and J gave up 6 bases, with 16 bases separating them. Germline CDR1 reads DFQATT; CDR2 reads SNEGSKA (reference sequence). The CDR3 has 14 amino acids. The CDR3 protein is CSARQPQGSGELFF. The CDR3 coding sequence is TGCAGTGCTCGTCAACCCCAGGGGTCCGGGGAGCTGTTTTTT.

CDR3 sequence (DNA): TGTGCCAGCAGCCAAGATCCAGGGGGGGTTGGCTACACCTTC. It yields the protein CASSQDPGGVGYTF. The V gene is TRBV3-1, the J gene TRBJ1-2; 7 bases are a match to TRBD1. Germline assignment: CDR1 LGHDT and CDR2 YNNKEL (reference sequence). CDR3 size: 14 residues. V trimming: 0 bases; J trimming: 7 bases; junction bases outside the gene matches: 5. The variable domain in full, completed from reference TRBV3-1 and TRBJ1-2, reads DTAVSQTPKYLVTQMGNDKSIKCEQNLGHDTMYWYKQDSKKFLKIMFSYNNKELIINETVPNRFSPKSPDKAHLNLHINSLELGDSAVYFCASSQDPGGVGYTFGSGTRLTVV.

The J gene is TRBJ2-1, the V gene TRBV5-4, with 16 positions matching TRBD2. V was pared by 0 bases and J by 9 bases, with 6 bases of the junction left unmatched. This CDR3 comprises 17 residues. Germline values: CDR1 SGHNT, CDR2 YYREEE (reference sequence). The CDR3 region is CASSLGGTSGGASEQFF. As DNA, the CDR3 is TGTGCCAGCAGCTTGGGAGGGACTAGCGGGGGGGCATCTGAGCAGTTCTTC.

CDR3 DNA: TGTGCCAGCAGACCGACAGGGAATCAGCCCCAGCATTTT. This codes for CASRPTGNQPQHF. The chain is built from TRBV6-5 and TRBJ1-5, with 7 bases aligning to TRBD1. Germline V gives CDR1 MNHEY, CDR2 SVGAGI. The trim removed 6 bases at V and 4 bases at J, leaving 3 bases unmatched. The CDR3 runs to 13 residues.

This clonotype was picked up a small number of times. The genes are TRBV7-9 and TRBJ2-5, with 9 bases lining up with TRBD2. The V gene's germline CDR1 is SEHNR and CDR2 FQNEAQ (reference sequence). After removal of 5 bases from V and 0 bases from J, the junction contained 7 bases not matched to a gene. The CDR3 spans 16 residues. CDR3 region: CASSPKRGANQETQYF. CDR3 coding DNA: TGTGCCAGCAGCCCAAAGCGGGGGGCTAACCAAGAGACCCAGTACTTC.